This is a list of T cell receptor beta chains from one sample in a study of cytomegalovirus exposure and HLA in healthy donors. The method was immunoSEQ multiplex PCR; TCRdb's version includes in-frame clones alone and lacks a portion of them. The sample holds 90,000 to 120,000 clones, about 79% seen once. Source material: PBMCs. These TCRs come from a man in his fifties or sixties in good health and CMV-seropositive. Each CDR3 is given with its conserved first and last residue. D genes are given only for firm matches. Not all rows give a size; the values are once, few, many and, for expanded clones, a class.

J: TRBJ2-5; size: NA; D: TRBD1; V: TRBV6-1; CDR3: CASTPDRVPRETQYF; DNA: TGTGCCAGCACACCTGACAGGGTCCCTCGAGAGACCCAGTACTTC
J: TRBJ1-1; size: NA; D: NA; V: TRBV20-1; CDR3: CSARQEVAFF; DNA: TGCAGTGCCCGACAGGAGGTAGCTTTCTTT
J: TRBJ2-3; size: NA; D: TRBD1; V: TRBV5-1; CDR3: CASSQGQGGADTQYF; DNA: TGCGCCAGCAGCCAAGGACAGGGTGGAGCAGATACGCAGTATTTT
J: TRBJ1-1; size: NA; D: NA; V: TRBV6-5; CDR3: CASSHTQGKGTEAFF; DNA: TGTGCCAGCAGTCATACACAGGGAAAGGGAACTGAAGCTTTCTTT
J: TRBJ2-1; size: NA; D: TRBD1; V: TRBV5-1; CDR3: CASSLTGFNEQFF; DNA: TGCGCCAGCAGCCTGACAGGGTTCAATGAGCAGTTCTTC
J: TRBJ2-5; size: once; D: TRBD1; V: TRBV27; CDR3: CASSLGPTGVETQYF; DNA: TGTGCCAGCAGTTTAGGGCCGACAGGGGTAGAGACCCAGTACTTC
J: TRBJ2-4; size: NA; D: NA; V: TRBV2; CDR3: CASSDRAKNIQYF; DNA: TGTGCCAGCAGTGACAGAGCCAAAAACATTCAGTACTTC
J: TRBJ2-2; size: NA; D: NA; V: TRBV11-2; CDR3: CASSLGGKTGELFF; DNA: TGTGCCAGCAGCTTAGGAGGGAAAACCGGGGAGCTGTTTTTT
J: TRBJ2-2; size: NA; D: NA; V: TRBV6-1; CDR3: CASSELRNTGELFF; DNA: TGTGCCAGCAGTGAACTAAGGAACACCGGGGAGCTGTTTTTT
J: TRBJ1-1; size: NA; D: NA; V: TRBV7-2; CDR3: CASSRGGNTEAFF; DNA: TGTGCCAGCAGCCGGGGGGGGAACACTGAAGCTTTCTTT
J: TRBJ2-1; size: NA; D: TRBD2; V: TRBV5-1; CDR3: CASSLLAGARGEQFF; DNA: TGCGCCAGCAGCCTCTTAGCGGGGGCCCGAGGGGAGCAGTTCTTC
J: TRBJ2-7; size: NA; D: NA; V: TRBV7-2; CDR3: CASSLGRAALTYEQYF; DNA: TGTGCCAGCAGCTTAGGGCGGGCAGCCCTAACCTACGAGCAGTACTTC
J: TRBJ2-5; size: NA; D: TRBD2; V: TRBV5-1; CDR3: CASSAGASGQETQYF; DNA: TGCGCCAGCAGCGCTGGGGCTAGCGGACAAGAGACCCAGTACTTC
J: TRBJ2-1; size: NA; D: NA; V: TRBV7-2; CDR3: CATIIGRAAFNEQFF; DNA: TGTGCCACCATCATCGGCAGGGCCGCGTTCAATGAGCAGTTCTTC
J: TRBJ2-7; size: NA; D: TRBD1; V: TRBV4-1; CDR3: CASSQAPPGQGRGEQYF; DNA: TGCGCCAGCAGCCAAGCTCCACCGGGACAGGGAAGAGGCGAGCAGTACTTC
J: TRBJ1-1; size: NA; D: NA; V: TRBV27; CDR3: CASSLVSGILTEAFF; DNA: TGTGCCAGCAGTTTAGTTTCGGGAATACTCACTGAAGCTTTCTTT
J: TRBJ2-7; size: NA; D: NA; V: TRBV30; CDR3: CAWSPNRVPYEQYF; DNA: TGTGCCTGGAGTCCTAACCGGGTCCCCTACGAGCAGTACTTC
J: TRBJ1-4; size: NA; D: NA; V: TRBV5-4; CDR3: CASSSRTTGTTNEKLFF; DNA: TGTGCCAGCAGTTCCCGTACAACAGGGACAACTAATGAAAAACTGTTTTTT
J: TRBJ1-2; size: NA; D: NA; V: TRBV13; CDR3: CASSLGTGPIPLANYGYTF; DNA: TGTGCCAGCAGCTTAGGGACGGGTCCAATTCCTTTAGCTAACTATGGCTACACCTTC
J: TRBJ1-1; size: NA; D: TRBD1; V: TRBV6-5; CDR3: CASRGDRAVGAEAFF; DNA: TGTGCCAGCAGGGGGGACAGGGCCGTAGGGGCTGAAGCTTTCTTT
J: TRBJ1-1; size: NA; D: NA; V: TRBV19; CDR3: CASRGQDTEAFF; DNA: TGTGCCAGCAGGGGTCAGGACACTGAAGCTTTCTTT
J: TRBJ1-1; size: few; D: NA; V: TRBV10-3; CDR3: CAISKQVNTEAFF; DNA: TGTGCCATCAGTAAACAGGTGAACACTGAAGCTTTCTTT
J: TRBJ1-4; size: NA; D: NA; V: TRBV7-8; CDR3: CASSHRGDLLKLFF; DNA: TGTGCCAGCAGCCACCGGGGGGACTTGCTAAAACTGTTTTTT
J: TRBJ2-4; size: NA; D: TRBD1; V: TRBV2; CDR3: CASRASGTGQYIQYF; DNA: TGTGCCAGCAGGGCGTCCGGGACAGGGCAGTACATTCAGTACTTC
J: TRBJ1-1; size: once; D: NA; V: TRBV28; CDR3: CASIMGGAPHTEAFF; DNA: TGTGCCAGCATCATGGGTGGGGCGCCGCACACTGAAGCTTTCTTT
J: TRBJ1-2; size: NA; D: NA; V: TRBV5-1; CDR3: CASTHGGNYGYTF; DNA: TGCGCCAGCACCCACGGAGGGAACTATGGCTACACCTTC
J: TRBJ2-3; size: NA; D: NA; V: TRBV15; CDR3: CATSAPLSPDTQYF; DNA: TGTGCCACCAGCGCCCCACTTAGCCCAGATACGCAGTATTTT
J: TRBJ2-3; size: NA; D: TRBD2; V: TRBV7-9; CDR3: CASSLKSGGAPDTQYF; DNA: TGTGCCAGCAGCTTGAAGAGCGGGGGGGCGCCAGATACGCAGTATTTT
J: TRBJ2-5; size: NA; D: TRBD2; V: TRBV27; CDR3: CASPPRTSGEETQYF; DNA: TGTGCCAGCCCCCCCCGGACTAGCGGGGAAGAGACCCAGTACTTC
J: TRBJ2-3; size: NA; D: TRBD2; V: TRBV7-9; CDR3: CASSPGAGGPDTQYF; DNA: TGTGCCAGCAGCCCCGGGGCGGGGGGGCCCGATACGCAGTATTTT
J: TRBJ2-7; size: NA; D: NA; V: TRBV19; CDR3: CASSIGQGLPYEQYF; DNA: TGTGCCAGTAGTATCGGTCAGGGGTTACCCTACGAGCAGTACTTC
J: TRBJ2-5; size: NA; D: TRBD2; V: TRBV27; CDR3: CASSLSWEGETQYF; DNA: TGTGCCAGCAGTTTATCTTGGGAGGGAGAGACCCAGTACTTC
J: TRBJ1-3; size: NA; D: TRBD1; V: TRBV11-1; CDR3: CASSDDRGGGNTIYF; DNA: TGTGCCAGCAGCGACGACAGGGGAGGAGGAAACACCATATATTTT
J: TRBJ2-7; size: NA; D: NA; V: TRBV18; CDR3: CASSLSGNEQYF; DNA: TGTGCCAGCTCACTCTCAGGGAACGAGCAGTACTTC
J: TRBJ2-3; size: NA; D: NA; V: TRBV7-3; CDR3: CASSLTTSLADTQYF; DNA: TGTGCCAGCAGCTTAACGACGAGTCTAGCAGATACGCAGTATTTT
J: TRBJ1-1; size: NA; D: NA; V: TRBV5-6; CDR3: CASSRTRNTEAFF; DNA: TGTGCCAGCAGCCGTACTAGAAACACTGAAGCTTTCTTT
J: TRBJ1-1; size: few; D: NA; V: TRBV28; CDR3: CASTGPGNTEAFF; DNA: TGTGCCAGCACAGGGCCGGGGAACACTGAAGCTTTCTTT
J: TRBJ1-3; size: NA; D: NA; V: TRBV5-1; CDR3: CASSLVGLGNTIYF; DNA: TGCGCCAGCAGCTTGGTGGGGCTTGGAAACACCATATATTTT
J: TRBJ2-7; size: NA; D: NA; V: TRBV29-1; CDR3: CSVEGNSDEQYF; DNA: TGCAGCGTTGAGGGCAACTCGGACGAGCAGTACTTC
J: TRBJ1-4; size: NA; D: TRBD1; V: TRBV6-5; CDR3: CASKQGLYEKLFF; DNA: TGTGCCAGCAAACAGGGGCTTTATGAAAAACTGTTTTTT
J: TRBJ1-1; size: few; D: TRBD1; V: TRBV4-1; CDR3: CASSQGGQANTEAFF; DNA: TGCGCCAGCAGCCAAGGAGGACAGGCGAACACTGAAGCTTTCTTT
J: TRBJ2-3; size: NA; D: TRBD2; V: TRBV7-9; CDR3: CASSTAGFTDTQYF; DNA: TGTGCCAGCAGCACAGCGGGGTTCACAGATACGCAGTATTTT
J: TRBJ2-4; size: once; D: NA; V: TRBV6-6; CDR3: CASSSAVKNIQYF; DNA: TGTGCCAGCAGTTCGGCGGTCAAAAACATTCAGTACTTC
J: TRBJ2-1; size: NA; D: TRBD2; V: TRBV19; CDR3: CASSRPLAGDDNEQFF; DNA: TGTGCCAGTAGCCGCCCACTTGCGGGGGATGACAATGAGCAGTTCTTC
J: TRBJ1-2; size: NA; D: NA; V: TRBV25-1; CDR3: CASSEPGRSDGYTF; DNA: TGTGCCAGCAGTGAACCCGGCAGGTCTGATGGCTACACCTTC
J: TRBJ2-3; size: NA; D: TRBD2; V: TRBV7-2; CDR3: CASSLVRRGGPDTQYF; DNA: TGTGCCAGCAGCTTAGTTCGGCGGGGGGGCCCAGATACGCAGTATTTT
J: TRBJ1-4; size: NA; D: TRBD1; V: TRBV6-6; CDR3: CASSKGQGATNEKLFF; DNA: TGTGCCAGCAGCAAGGGACAGGGGGCAACTAATGAAAAACTGTTTTTT